The present T cell receptor (beta chain) was sequenced within a study of T-cell reconstitution after alpha-beta-depleted transplantation in children. Study observations and caveats: Where alpha-beta T cells came from about two months after transplant was reportedly several hundred expanded graft clones. It was newly produced T cells that mostly accounted for T-cell counts and diversity one year after transplant. Surviving recipient T cells and thymic progenitors accounted for the high day-60 TCRbeta diversity observed in some patients.

Unique molecular identifiers tagged the TCRbeta library. TCRdb passed the PCR reads through MiXCR, listing each CDR3 protein once. The repertoire holds 95,000 to 120,000 distinct CDR3 sequences, with 5.5% to 7% as singletons. As regards this clonotype: Its matching antigen is unknown.

Between the trimmed V and J ends, which lost 1 base and 3 bases, there was a span of 7 bases. CDR3 length: 13 amino acids. Germline V lookup: CDR1 SEHNR, CDR2 FQNEAQ (reference sequence). Specimen: PBMCs, mostly from graft donor cells, collected 360 days after TCRalphabeta/CD19-depleted stem cell transplant. The J gene is TRBJ2-7, the V gene TRBV7-9; no clear D gene. The TCR was taken from a male patient aged 2 to 10 who had a stem cell transplant for acute lymphoblastic leukemia, so the T cells may come from the graft donor. This CDR3 is CASSLEAGYEQYF. In nucleotides, the CDR3 is TGTGCCAGCAGCTTAGAGGCAGGCTACGAGCAGTACTTC.